This T cell receptor (beta chain) is from a study of cytomegalovirus exposure and HLA in healthy donors. Findings of the study overall: Later, an analysis found that TCR clusters from the first cohort tended to co-occur in the 120 validation repertoires. TCR beta chains numbering 164 were designated cytomegalovirus-associated. Testing in vitro showed a few CMV-associated chains specific for CMV antigens.

With regard to this clone: What it binds is unknown.

The donors were in the 120-subject validation cohort, distinct from the approximately 700-subject first cohort. V was pared by 1 base and J by 1 base, with 8 bases between. This CDR3 has 15 residues. In germline, CDR1 is SGHTA, CDR2 FQGNSA. Profiling relied on immunoSEQ multiplex PCR, and the TCRdb table lists in-frame clones only, not all of them. The sample has around 250,000 clones; nearly 90% are singletons. The genes are TRBV7-2 and TRBJ2-1; the D gene is possibly TRBD2 (6 bases). Sequencing was performed on PBMCs. The TCR originated in a woman between 18 and 30 years old in good health and CMV-seronegative. The CDR3 spells CASSLELASYNEQFF. CDR3 DNA sequence: TGTGCCAGCAGCTTAGAACTAGCTTCCTACAATGAGCAGTTCTTC.